One sample yielded the 14 T cell receptor beta chains listed below, sequenced in a study of human thymus T cells. Assay used: immunoSEQ multiplex PCR; TCRdb lists only in-frame clones, some missing. The sample has roughly 130,000 clones; 90% to 95% are singletons. In corrective heart surgery, resections were taken, and these provided the thymus tissue. The material sequenced was thymus tissue. The receptor set was obtained from a boy under two years old with a congenital heart defect but otherwise immunologically healthy.

The chain employs TRBV4-1 and TRBJ1-4, with D perhaps TRBD1 (6 bases). CDR1 and CDR2 (germline): MGHRA, YSYEKL. The CDR3 length is 18 residues. Trimming took 1 base from V and 7 from J, leaving 22 bases between them. The CDR3: CASSQVPCNREETEKLFF. DNA of the CDR3: TGCGCCAGCAGCCAAGTCCCTTGTAACAGGGAGGAGACTGAAAAACTGTTTTTT.

This sequence joins TRBV5-6 and TRBJ2-1, with 8 bases that match TRBD2. The CDR3 totals 19 residues. Germline-derived CDR1 and CDR2 are SGHDT and YYEEEE. Germline trimming cut 1 base from V and 0 bases from J; bases unmatched to any gene: 12. This CDR3 is CASSLKAGGPLSSYNEQFF. The CDR3 DNA reads TGTGCCAGCAGCTTGAAGGCGGGGGGACCATTGAGCTCCTACAATGAGCAGTTCTTC.

V gene TRBV11-2 combines with J gene TRBJ2-3, with a possible D match to TRBD2 (6 bases). This CDR3 is built from 16 residues. The germline V gene encodes CDR1 SGHAT and CDR2 FQNNGV. The V gene lost 3 bases and the J gene lost 3 bases, with 16 bases spanning the gap. The DNA for the CDR3 is TGTGCCAGCAGCTTCAGTTGGGAGGCCTCGACAGATACGCAGTATTTT. It yields the protein CASSFSWEASTDTQYF.

The rearrangement uses TRBV11-3 and TRBJ2-7; TRBD2 might be the D (7 bases). The CDR3 consists of 14 residues. Trimming took off 6 bases at V and 5 bases at J, with 17 bases between the two ends. From germline, CDR1 is SGHNT and CDR2 YENEEA. CDR3 nucleotides: TGTGCCAGCAGTCGAGGGGGGGTTATGAACGAGCAGTACTTC. This sequence encodes CASSRGGVMNEQYF.

This clone was detected a few times. The rearrangement uses TRBV5-4 and TRBJ1-6; TRBD1 matches 8 bases. V gave up 0 bases and J gave up 8 bases; unmatched junction bases: 4. The CDR3 loop spans 15 amino acids. Germline V gene sequence: CDR1 SGHNT, CDR2 YYREEE (reference sequence). The DNA for the CDR3 is TGTGCCAGCAGCTTGGGCGGACAGGGAGATTCACCCCTCCACTTT. Translating gives CASSLGGQGDSPLHF.

This chain joins TRBV29-1 and TRBJ2-1; perhaps TRBD2 as D (6 bases). This CDR3 comprises 14 residues. V was trimmed by 3 bases and J by 6 bases, leaving 15 bases between them. Germline CDR1 SQVTM, CDR2 ANQGSEA. The CDR3: CSVDFGAGPNEQFF. CDR3 DNA sequence: TGCAGCGTTGATTTCGGGGCGGGGCCCAATGAGCAGTTCTTC.

This clone has only one observation. The V call is TRBV28, the J call TRBJ2-5; TRBD2 aligns across 9 bases. Unmatched junction bases numbered 13, after V lost 5 bases and J lost 0 bases. The CDR3 is made up of 18 amino acids. Germline V lookup: CDR1 MDHEN, CDR2 SYDVKM. The CDR3 region has the DNA TGTGCCAGCAGTCCCGCGGGGAAGAAGCGGGGGGACCAAGAGACCCAGTACTTC. The encoded protein is CASSPAGKKRGDQETQYF.

The V call is TRBV5-4, the J call TRBJ2-7; 8 bases match TRBD1. Germline V gene lookup returns CDR1 SGHNT and CDR2 YYREEE (reference sequence). The J segment lost 7 bases and the V segment lost 0 bases, leaving 9 bases of the junction unmatched. The CDR3 consists of 15 residues. CDR3: CASSLESGGAGEQYF. CDR3 nucleotides: TGTGCCAGCAGCTTGGAGTCAGGGGGCGCGGGGGAGCAGTACTTC.

This sequence joins TRBV7-8 and TRBJ2-7; TRBD1 matches at 10 bases. Germline CDR1 is SGHVS and CDR2 is FQNEAQ. Trimming took 5 bases from V and 7 from J; bases not matched to a gene: 14. This CDR3 contains 16 residues. The CDR3 region is CASSQSSGTGDEEQYF. The DNA for the CDR3 is TGTGCCAGCAGCCAGTCGTCCGGGACAGGGGATGAGGAGCAGTACTTC.

The chain has TRBV30 and TRBJ1-3, with 7 bases identical to TRBD1. Germline V gene sequence: CDR1 GTSNPN, CDR2 SVGIG (reference sequence). After removal of 5 bases from V and 4 bases from J, the junction contained 5 bases not matched to a gene. The CDR3 has 13 amino acids. CDR3: CAWSGGSGNTIYF. CDR3 DNA: TGTGCCTGGTCAGGGGGGTCGGGAAACACCATATATTTT.

The chain links TRBV5-1 to TRBJ2-3; 9 nucleotides agree with TRBD2. The J segment lost 4 bases and the V segment lost 7 bases, leaving 7 bases of the junction unmatched. Germline V lookup: CDR1 SGHRS, CDR2 YFSETQ. The CDR3 is 14 residues long. CDR3 region: CASAGGTLPDTQYF. The CDR3 DNA reads TGCGCCAGCGCGGGAGGGACTCTACCAGATACGCAGTATTTT.

This rearrangement joins TRBV28 to TRBJ1-2, with D perhaps TRBD1 (6 bases). Germline V gene data show CDR1 as MDHEN and CDR2 as SYDVKM. The CDR3 contains 14 residues. The V gene lost 7 bases and the J gene lost 4 bases, with 16 bases spanning the gap. In DNA form, the CDR3 reads TGTGCCAGCAAGAGACAGGCCCGGGGCTATGGCTACACCTTC. Translating it yields CASKRQARGYGYTF.

This chain links TRBV7-7 with TRBJ2-5; 8 bases agree with TRBD1. Germline V CDR1 and CDR2: SSHAT, FNYEAQ (reference sequence). Trimming removed 6 bases from V and 5 bases from J; junction bases left unmatched: 14. The CDR3 is made up of 16 amino acids. The CDR3 here is CASSPEPGQARETQYF. The DNA of the CDR3 is TGTGCCAGCAGTCCTGAGCCGGGACAGGCCCGGGAGACCCAGTACTTC.

The chain links TRBV4-1 to TRBJ1-2, with 9 nucleotides matching TRBD1. V was pared by 0 bases and J by 8 bases, with 19 bases of the junction left unmatched. This CDR3 spans 19 amino acids. Germline loops: CDR1 MGHRA, CDR2 YSYEKL. This chain's CDR3 is CASSQDPTWRGQGSYGYTF. In DNA form, the CDR3 reads TGCGCCAGCAGCCAAGATCCCACTTGGCGGGGACAGGGCTCGTACGGCTACACCTTC.